Given below is one TCR beta chain in context. This clone appeared once. The specificity of this receptor is unknown. The input lacks base qualities; no much larger clone sits a single base away. The record originates from a study of cytomegalovirus exposure and HLA in healthy donors (dated by TCRdb to about 2017). Broadly, across the study: An earlier analysis of about 560 of the donors reported under 300 Gb of sequence data and 117 million unique TCR beta sequences obtained from 180 million or so T cells. In the later analysis, no new phenotypic data were used to find candidate immune exposures; instead, reliance was placed on TCR beta sequences and their occurrence across donors. The number of donors typed differed by locus, with about 620-630 for A, B, C, DRB1 and DQB1, roughly 550 for DQA1, over 600 for DPA1, and about 450 for DPB1. Several DR-DQ haplotypes were treated as single units for association and clustering because of strong linkage in the cohort. The study used immunosequencing to profile the T cell repertoires of around 600 subjects and linked those repertoires to cytomegalovirus serostatus. Among some 400 genotyped donors of the cohort, an average of about 240,000 unique TCR beta nucleotide sequences was sequenced per donor, of which 15% to 20% were non-productive. HLA typing included class I and class II loci at four-digit resolution. Donor age, sex, ethnicity and CMV serostatus were compiled alongside the repertoire data. A later genetic analysis used genome-wide SNP genotypes for about 60% of the roughly 700 donors, treating that subset as a discovery cohort. Of the roughly 400 genotyped donors, around 81% fell in the genetic ancestry cluster associated with self-reported Caucasian donors. About 280 gigabases of sequencing data and tens of millions of unique TCR sequences were included in an early release covering about 600 HLA-typed donors. A later analysis re-analyzed previously published TCR beta repertoires from approximately 700 donors and added high-resolution HLA genotyping to study TCR occurrence patterns. Every discovery cohort repertoire had been produced on one sequencing platform. The study combined high-throughput TCR immunosequencing, statistical association of individual TCRs with disease status, and machine learning to predict cytomegalovirus infection status. A separate validation cohort of roughly 120 different subjects was used in addition to the 666-subject first cohort. The aim of the study was to test whether cataloging public T cell receptors could identify signatures of past pathogen exposure. To decide whether each TCR beta V gene segment behaved as functional or pseudogenic, an earlier analysis of approximately 620 of the donors relied on high-throughput TCR beta sequencing. What the work shows at the level of the full study, not this receptor alone: The authors suggested that the approach could potentially be generalized to other disease states and immunological phenotypes. CMV serostatus was the only immune exposure information available for the cohort. Sequencing depth was assumed to be roughly uniform across donors in the presence/absence analyses, though that assumption may not hold. A few of the identified cytomegalovirus-associated TCR beta chains were confirmed in vitro to be specific for cytomegalovirus antigens. Cytomegalovirus status was reported to be diagnosed by the classifier with high specificity and sensitivity in both the original and validation cohorts. The earlier analysis of approximately 540 of the donors excluded 15 to 20 rarely observed V segments, including chromosome 9 orphons, because counts were too low. Linkage disequilibrium might explain the correlated functional status among segregating V segments, but an unknown experimental factor could not be ruled out. Compared with equally common non-associated chains, HLA-associated TCR beta chains in a later analysis were more clonally expanded and had lower generation probabilities. At a false discovery rate of 0.05, a later analysis linked about 16,000 TCR beta sequences to specific HLA alleles. In a later analysis, most CMV-associated TCR beta chains were found to appear HLA-restricted, with HLA associations seemingly driven largely by CMV exposure. A further reported finding was that TCR beta sequences accurately predicted the HLA-A and HLA-B alleles for most subjects in the first cohort. Strong co-occurrence of HLA alleles, especially DR and DQ, made assigning TCR associations to individual alleles difficult. A cluster of highly shared sequence variants was judged likely to represent a technical artifact of the sequencing pipeline. According to a later analysis, parvovirus B19, influenza, CMV and Epstein-Barr virus appeared linked to several top co-occurrence clusters. A later genetic analysis reported fewer N-insertions in productive TCRs among donors in an Asian-associated ancestry cluster than the approximately 670-donor mean. V-gene and J-gene trimming of TCR beta chains was associated with a missense DCLRE1C variant in a later genetic analysis, and the association was replicated in an independent cohort. In this cohort, only TCR beta chains were sequenced, and detectable features were limited by the absence of alpha or paired-chain data. According to a later analysis, TCR association rates differed among HLA loci, with DRB1 alleles showing the most associated TCRs and HLA-C alleles showing the fewest. HLA typing was unavailable for some donors at each locus, so association tests used only the typed subset. Most TCR sequences were observed very rarely across donors, whereas some public TCRs were present in many individuals. Because the 87-base-pair reads could not distinguish some IMGT-functional V segments, including TRBV6-2 and TRBV6-3, those segments were excluded. In an earlier analysis of approximately 590 of the donors, most TCR beta V segments appeared in productive rearrangements about 87% or about 30% of the time, broadly matching IMGT annotations. A total of roughly 160 TCR beta chains were listed by the study as associated with cytomegalovirus.

To prepare the library, the immunoSEQ multiplex PCR assay was applied. For the multiplex PCR, a mixture combining 60 forward primers for TCR Vbeta segments and 13 reverse primers for TCR Jbeta segments was used. The CDR3 region of rearranged TCR beta genes was amplified from genomic DNA by a multiplex PCR assay. The amplified TCR beta libraries were sequenced on the Illumina HiSeq System as 87-base-pair reads. Per the original workflow: In a later analysis, tens of millions of unique TCR beta chains were counted across the 690 or so repertoires, and roughly 11 million of these chains were shared by at least two donors. To remove PCR and sequencing errors, raw reads were error-corrected and collapsed into unique sequences using a nearest-neighbor algorithm that merged closely related sequences. To assign V, D and J gene segments, CDR3 sequences were aligned to IMGT reference sequences. For a sequence to be retained, a match of at least six nucleotides was required to both a V gene segment and a J gene segment. Rearrangements were called productive when the CDR3 lacked stop codons and stayed in frame with V and J; all others were non-productive. Following IMGT convention, CDR3 was defined as the stretch from the second conserved V-encoded cysteine to the conserved J-encoded phenylalanine. The earlier analysis of some 540 of the donors excluded any sequence lacking an unambiguous match to a single V gene segment. In an earlier analysis of 587 of the donors, a V segment was called functional when productive rearrangements were above 56.7%, and segregating when the standard deviation between donors exceeded 5%. A statistical classification framework was built for diagnosing cytomegalovirus status from the catalog of TCR beta chain sequences. A later analysis assigned V and J genes by comparing TCR nucleotide sequences with IMGT/GENE-DB human TR gene sequences. In a later analysis, CDR3 sequences and most-parsimonious VDJ recombination scenarios were assigned using the TCRdist pipeline. In a later analysis, each TCR beta chain was defined by its CDR3 amino acid sequence together with its V-gene family, and reads lacking a unique V-gene family were excluded. In a later analysis, around 600 highly shared, low-generation-probability nucleotide sequences were removed to address suspected cross-contamination and a sequencing artifact. For each public chain, a later analysis derived a clonal expansion index from normalized ranks of inferred template counts within each repertoire. A later analysis computed generation probabilities with a VDJ recombination model fitted to out-of-frame rearrangements, and checked the results against IGoR. In a later analysis, TCR-TCR, TCR-HLA and TCR-CMV co-occurrence was scored with hypergeometric tests, and a repertoire-size bias correction was applied to TCR pairs. In a later analysis, false discovery rates were estimated by permuting HLA or CMV assignments 20 times. In a later analysis, co-occurring TCRs were grouped with DBSCAN, and TCRdist sequence similarity was added when clustering was performed within HLA-allele-positive subsets. For co-occurrence clustering, repertoires with fewer than 30,000 or more than 120,000 public chains were excluded, along with four or five repertoires with anomalous nucleotide sharing. TCRdb took this table from immuneACCESS and kept in-frame rearrangements with V and J called. Such tables lack part of the clones; where checked against another copy, unresolved V genes explain under half of the gap, and the rest is unexplained. D and trimming come from the DNA, and the V and J calls and clone size come from that table. A total of around 63,000 clones appear in this sample, under 85% of them only once. The ten most abundant clones make up less than 3.5% of the sample.

V gives up 4 bases and J gives up 3 bases, and the segment between their germline ends measures 10 bases. The CDR3 spans 14 residues, from the cysteine through the phenylalanine. Just CDR3 DNA is preserved here, 42 bases in frame from base 1. The germline V gene specifies SGHTA as CDR1 and FQGNSA as CDR2. The cohort consisted of approximately 690 healthy bone marrow donors. At the time of sampling, every cohort member was nominally healthy, though immune exposures that went unrecorded were likely present. The donor tested CMV seronegative and was one of the 352 seronegative cohort members. A peripheral blood sample was provided by each donor, and peripheral blood mononuclear cells were used for TCR beta sequencing. Genomic DNA was extracted from the blood cell samples with the Qiagen DNeasy Blood Extraction Kit.

The sequenced sample consisted of PBMCs. The chain joins TRBV7-2 to TRBJ1-5; D gene: possibly TRBD1, on 6 matching bases. The clonotype comes from a woman aged 30 to 39 in good health and CMV-seronegative. The sequenced DNA is TGTGCCAGCAGCTCAGGGGTTATCAATCAGCCCCAGCATTTT. Its translation is CASSSGVINQPQHF.